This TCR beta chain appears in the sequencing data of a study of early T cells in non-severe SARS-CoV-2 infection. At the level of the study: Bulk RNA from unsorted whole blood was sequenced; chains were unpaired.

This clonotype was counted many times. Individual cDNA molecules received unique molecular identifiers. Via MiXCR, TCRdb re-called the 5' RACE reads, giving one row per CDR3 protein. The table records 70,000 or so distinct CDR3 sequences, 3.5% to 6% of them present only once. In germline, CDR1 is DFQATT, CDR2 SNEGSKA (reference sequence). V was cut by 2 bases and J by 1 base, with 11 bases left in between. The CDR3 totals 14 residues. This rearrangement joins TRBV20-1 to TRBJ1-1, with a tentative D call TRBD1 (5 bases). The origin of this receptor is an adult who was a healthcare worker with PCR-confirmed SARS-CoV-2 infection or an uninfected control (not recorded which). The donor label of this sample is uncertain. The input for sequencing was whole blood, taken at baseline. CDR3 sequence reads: CSARFGGANTEAFF. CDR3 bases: TGCAGTGCTAGATTTGGGGGAGCGAACACTGAAGCTTTCTTT.